The clone carrying this T cell receptor beta chain was observed a few times. The antigen is unknown. These data originate in a study of metastatic and nonmetastatic thyroid tumors. As for the study in general: It was across blood and tumor or nodule tissue from malignant and benign thyroid patients that repertoires were compared. Findings and limits, study-wide: It was reported that TCR beta diversity was significantly higher in malignant thyroid tumors than benign nodules, in blood and tumor.

In the source study's methods: A classifier for distant metastasis in papillary thyroid cancer was constructed using CDR3 differences observed across clinicopathological groups. With MiXCR, TCRdb reprocessed the PCR reads. TCRdb, not the original authors, processed these V and J calls. Here the sample spans some 28,000 clones, 16% being singletons. Trimming took 2 bases from V and 4 from J; bases not matched to a gene: 9. The CDR3 extends over 16 amino acids. Per the germline V gene, CDR1 is MDHEN and CDR2 is SYDVKM. Thyroid surgery was preceded by no treatment in any patient. This chain links TRBV28 with TRBJ2-3; 7 bases fit TRBD2. Material for sequencing was blood. The sequence derives from a female donor with papillary thyroid cancer or a benign thyroid nodule (not recorded which). Some clones in this sample may be carry-over from other donors' samples. CDR3 residues: CASSLDDGGSADTQYF. The DNA of the CDR3 is TGTGCCAGCAGTTTAGACGACGGCGGGAGCGCAGATACGCAGTATTTT.